Listed here are 18 T cell receptor beta chains from one sample, sequenced in a study of T cells after posttransplantation cyclophosphamide. Some clones are missing from TCRdb's copy, which holds only in-frame ones; the method was immunoSEQ multiplex PCR. Singletons are absent from the sample, which has about 38,000 clones. Sequencing was done on a sample of PBMCs. The receptors originated from a man aged 50 or older in good health, CMV-negative, and a related stem cell transplant donor.

This clone was found a few times. This sequence joins TRBV7-6 and TRBJ2-3; 8 positions match TRBD2. From germline, CDR1 is SGHVS and CDR2 FNYEAQ. This CDR3 is 15 amino acids long. Trimming at V came to 5 bases and at J to 5 bases, leaving 9 bases not matched to a gene. CDR3 DNA sequence: TGTGCCAGCAGCCGCGGGGGGCCAGGAAGAGATACGCAGTATTTT. It encodes CASSRGGPGRDTQYF.

This clone was picked up many times. V gene TRBV25-1 combines with J gene TRBJ2-2; a weak D match, TRBD1 (5 bases). CDR1 is MGHDK and CDR2 is SYGVNS in the germline V gene. The ends were cut back, 8 bases at V and 1 base at J, with 17 bases in the middle. The CDR3 sequence is 16 residues long. The CDR3 DNA follows: TGTGCCAGCCAAGACAGCCGCAAGGGGAACACCGGGGAGCTGTTTTTT. This gives the protein CASQDSRKGNTGELFF. Together with reference TRBV25-1 and TRBJ2-2, the CDR3 gives the full variable domain: EADIYQTPRYLVIGTGKKITLECSQTMGHDKMYWYQQDPGMELHLIHYSYGVNSTEKGDLSSESTVSRIRTEHFPLTLESARPSHTSQYLCASQDSRKGNTGELFFGEGSRLTVL.

This clone was counted ten times or more. The chain employs TRBV30 and TRBJ2-1, with a weak D call TRBD2 (6 bases). In germline, CDR1 is GTSNPN, CDR2 SVGIG (reference sequence). CDR3 size: 13 residues. V was shortened by 5 bases and J by 4 bases, with 12 bases between the two germline ends. CDR3: CAWSAGTYNEQFF. Written as DNA, the CDR3 is TGTGCCTGGTCGGCCGGGACTTACAATGAGCAGTTCTTC.

This clone was seen ten or more times. The genes are TRBV4-1 and TRBJ2-7; D possibly corresponds to TRBD2 (6 bases). The germline V gene encodes CDR1 MGHRA and CDR2 YSYEKL. The CDR3 runs to 13 residues. V was shortened by 2 bases and J by 3 bases, with 8 bases between the two germline ends. The CDR3 DNA follows: TGCGCCAGCAGCCAACAAGCGGGCTACGAGCAGTACTTC. Amino acids: CASSQQAGYEQYF.

This clone showed up many times. The CDR3 coding sequence is TGTGCCAGCAGCCCCTCCTCGGGCACTGAAGCTTTCTTT. Amino acids: CASSPSSGTEAFF. V usage is TRBV14 and J usage is TRBJ1-1; no clear D. Trimming took off 4 bases at V and 4 bases at J, with 10 bases between the two ends. This CDR3 is built from 13 residues. Germline assignment: CDR1 SGHDN and CDR2 FVKESK. The complete variable domain, with remaining parts taken from reference TRBV14 and TRBJ1-1, reads EAGVTQFPSHSVIEKGQTVTLRCDPISGHDNLYWYRRVMGKEIKFLLHFVKESKQDESGMPNNRFLAERTGGTYSTLKVQPAELEDSGVYFCASSPSSGTEAFFGQGTRLTVV.

Many counts were recorded for this clone. This chain links TRBV14 with TRBJ2-2; D gene uncertain. The CDR3 has 15 residues. Germline CDR1 SGHDN, CDR2 FVKESK. Trimming took 4 bases from V and 2 from J, leaving 11 bases between them. The CDR3 loop is CASSPMAVNTGELFF. DNA for the CDR3: TGTGCCAGCAGCCCGATGGCGGTTAACACCGGGGAGCTGTTTTTT. The full variable domain, with the rest looked up from reference TRBV14 and TRBJ2-2, is EAGVTQFPSHSVIEKGQTVTLRCDPISGHDNLYWYRRVMGKEIKFLLHFVKESKQDESGMPNNRFLAERTGGTYSTLKVQPAELEDSGVYFCASSPMAVNTGELFFGEGSRLTVL.

This clone was detected ten times or more. The chain joins TRBV2 to TRBJ1-4, with no clear D. V was clipped by 7 bases and J by 6 bases, with 6 bases between them. Germline assignment: CDR1 SNHLY and CDR2 FYNNEI. This CDR3 spans 11 amino acids. The CDR3 sequence is CASNLDEKLFF. CDR3 sequence (DNA): TGTGCCAGCAACTTAGATGAAAAACTGTTTTTT.

This clone was observed at least ten times. The chain has TRBV28 and TRBJ2-6; 13 positions match TRBD2. J was trimmed by 4 bases and V by 5 bases; bases with no gene match: 5. Germline CDR1 is MDHEN and CDR2 is SYDVKM. The CDR3 contains 17 residues. DNA of the CDR3: TGTGCCAGCAGTACACTAGCGGGAGGGCCCGGGGCCAACGTCCTGACTTTC. It yields the protein CASSTLAGGPGANVLTF.

The sample holds many counts of this clone. Other DNA sequences in the sample encode the same CDR3. The chain couples TRBV2 to TRBJ2-1, with TRBD1 as a possible D gene (5 bases). CDR3 length: 16 amino acids. Per germline, CDR1 SNHLY and CDR2 FYNNEI. V lost 3 bases to trimming and J lost 6 bases, with 18 bases between them. CDR3 bases: TGTGCCAGCAGTGATTTTAGGGGTGAGGCTTTCAATGAGCAGTTCTTC. Its translation is CASSDFRGEAFNEQFF. The full variable domain, in which reference TRBV2 and TRBJ2-1 provide the parts outside the CDR3, is EPEVTQTPSHQVTQMGQEVILRCVPISNHLYFYWYRQILGQKVEFLVSFYNNEISEKSEIFDDQFSVERPDGSNFTLKIRSTKLEDSAMYFCASSDFRGEAFNEQFFGPGTRLTVL.

Notes on this clone: One end of the junction is discordant with germline, which a read error may explain. The V gene is TRBV5-1, the J gene TRBJ2-1; TRBD2 matches at 7 bases. This CDR3 has 15 amino acids. Germline-derived CDR1 and CDR2 are SGHRS and YFSETQ. The DNA of the CDR3 is TGCGCCAGCAGCGGGGGAGGGACCACCTACGATGAGCAGTTCTTC. Its protein product is CASSGGGTTYDEQFF.

This clone was recorded at least ten times. The chain links TRBV27 to TRBJ2-7; possibly TRBD2 for D (6 bases). Germline assignment: CDR1 MNHEY and CDR2 SMNVEV (reference sequence). CDR3 size: 13 residues. The germline V and J ends were trimmed by 7 bases and 6 bases, with 16 bases remaining between them. CDR3 loop: CASTLGLSGEQYF. CDR3 in DNA: TGTGCCAGCACCCTGGGACTGTCGGGCGAGCAGTACTTC.

This clone has at least ten counts. V is TRBV18 and J is TRBJ2-7, with 7 positions matching TRBD1. Trimming at V came to 2 bases and at J to 2 bases, leaving 3 bases not matched to a gene. From germline, CDR1 is KGHSH and CDR2 LQKENI. This CDR3 has 14 amino acids. The CDR3 spells CASSPRDRAYEQYF. The CDR3 bases are TGTGCCAGCTCACCAAGGGACAGAGCCTACGAGCAGTACTTC.

This clone was observed at least ten times. This sequence joins TRBV2 and TRBJ2-3, with D perhaps matching TRBD2 (5 bases). Trimming removed 0 bases from V and 4 bases from J, with 14 bases in between. CDR3 size: 16 residues. Germline lookup yields CDR1 SNHLY and CDR2 FYNNEI. Here the CDR3 DNA reads TGTGCCAGCAGTGAAGCGGAACTAGAGATCGCAGATACGCAGTATTTT. Translated, it gives CASSEAELEIADTQYF.

This clone was counted ten times or more. The rearrangement links TRBV2 to TRBJ1-2; weak D call: TRBD1 (6 bases). This CDR3 is built from 13 residues. Per germline, CDR1 SNHLY and CDR2 FYNNEI. Trimming cost V 4 bases and J 2 bases, with 8 bases left between them. The CDR3 nucleotides are TGTGCCAGCAGTGCGGACAGCAACTATGGCTACACCTTC. This encodes CASSADSNYGYTF. The complete variable domain, with remaining parts taken from reference TRBV2 and TRBJ1-2, reads EPEVTQTPSHQVTQMGQEVILRCVPISNHLYFYWYRQILGQKVEFLVSFYNNEISEKSEIFDDQFSVERPDGSNFTLKIRSTKLEDSAMYFCASSADSNYGYTFGSGTRLTVV.

This clone was counted at least ten times. The chain links TRBV7-2 to TRBJ2-7; the D gene is possibly TRBD1 (5 bases). Trimming pared 5 bases from V and 3 bases from J, leaving 17 bases between. There are 15 residues in the CDR3. From germline, CDR1 is SGHTA and CDR2 FQGNSA. CDR3 sequence: CASSPGFSKHYEQYF. For the CDR3, the DNA is TGTGCCAGCAGCCCAGGGTTCTCTAAACACTACGAGCAGTACTTC.

This clone was recorded many times. This chain links TRBV11-3 with TRBJ2-1; no clear D gene. This CDR3 comprises 13 residues. Trimming left V 1 base short and J 8 bases short, with 9 bases between. The V gene's germline CDR1 is SGHNT and CDR2 YENEEA. DNA of the CDR3: TGTGCCAGCAGCTTAGGGCAGAGCGATGAGCAGTTCTTC. It yields the protein CASSLGQSDEQFF.

This clone was detected ten times or more. Germline is not matched at one junction end, which may reflect a read error. The chain employs TRBV6-5 and TRBJ2-1, with TRBD2 matching 9 bases. The CDR3 has 12 amino acids. Germline V lookup: CDR1 MNHEY, CDR2 SVGAGI. The CDR3 loop is CASSRGTSRRIF. Written as DNA, the CDR3 is TGTGCCAGCAGCCGAGGGACTAGCAGAAGGATCTTC.

This clone was counted ten times or more. The chain joins TRBV5-5 to TRBJ1-3; the D is unclear. Germline V CDR1 and CDR2: SGHKS, YYEKEE (reference sequence). The CDR3 has 15 amino acids. V lost 7 bases to trimming and J lost 4 bases, with 18 bases between them. In DNA form, the CDR3 reads TGTGCCAGCTCCCTCGGGGAATTGTCCGGAAACACCATATATTTT. It translates to CASSLGELSGNTIYF.